The 21 T cell receptor beta chains below all came from one sample that was sequenced in a study of patients and donors after allogeneic stem cell transplantation. One entry per CDR3 protein, called by TCRdb with MiXCR from the RT-PCR reads. In the table there are a few hundred thousand distinct CDR3 sequences, more than 35% of which are singletons. Sequenced material: blood, either unsorted or a sorted T cell fraction (not recorded which). Receptors originate from a human donor who was either an allogeneic HSCT recipient or a stem cell or donor lymphocyte infusion donor (not recorded which). It is not recorded whose cells these are; they may come from a transplant donor.

The table lists this clonotype with a few counts. This chain links TRBV12-3 or TRBV12-4 with TRBJ2-1, with D possibly TRBD2 on 5 matching bases. V lost 6 bases and J 5 bases, leaving 17 bases between the germline ends. The CDR3 spans 15 residues. DNA of the CDR3: TGTGCCAGCAGCCACCAACCGGCGGAGGACAATGAGCAGTTCTTC. Translating gives CASSHQPAEDNEQFF.

This chain uses TRBV27 with TRBJ1-2; perhaps TRBD1 as D (6 bases). From germline, CDR1 is MNHEY and CDR2 SMNVEV (reference sequence). The CDR3 loop spans 13 amino acids. V lost 5 bases and J lost 7, with 14 bases in between. This CDR3 is CASSPPGGVGYTF. The DNA of the CDR3 is TGTGCCAGCAGTCCTCCGGGGGGCGTTGGCTACACCTTC.

The chain joins TRBV20-1 to TRBJ2-3, with D tentatively TRBD1 or TRBD2 (5 bases each). This CDR3 region has 14 residues. Germline-derived CDR1 and CDR2 are DFQATT and SNEGSKA (reference sequence). Trimming removed 5 bases at V and 1 base at J, with 13 bases between. DNA for the CDR3: TGCAGTGCTTCCGGGACCTACCGCACAGATACGCAGTATTTT. Its protein is CSASGTYRTDTQYF.

The rearrangement links TRBV12-3 or TRBV12-4 to TRBJ2-4; TRBD2 is a possible D gene (6 bases). The CDR3 covers 13 residues. V dropped 7 bases and J dropped 8 bases, with 15 bases sitting between them. CDR3 sequence: CASTGTSPHIQYF. DNA of the CDR3: TGTGCCAGCACCGGGACTTCTCCCCACATTCAGTACTTC.

This sequence joins TRBV24-1 and TRBJ1-4; D unresolved. CDR3 length: 13 amino acids. V shed 3 bases and J shed 10 bases, with 11 bases lying between them. Germline lookup yields CDR1 KGHDR and CDR2 SFDVKD. CDR3 coding DNA: TGTGCCACCAGTGATCCGGTTACGGGAAAACTGTTTTTT. Translated: CATSDPVTGKLFF.

This clonotype has just a few counts. The chain has TRBV6-6 and TRBJ1-6; no clear D. Germline CDR1 and CDR2: MNHNY and SVGAGI (reference sequence). Trimming left V 2 bases short and J 10 bases short, with 9 bases between. This CDR3 spans 13 amino acids. CDR3 sequence: CASSYALASPLHF. CDR3 DNA: TGTGCCAGCAGTTACGCCCTAGCCTCACCCCTCCACTTT.

The genes are TRBV6-1 and TRBJ1-2; TRBD1 is a possible D gene (5 bases). V was shortened by 7 bases and J by 0 bases, with 12 bases between the two germline ends. The CDR3 covers 14 residues. The V gene's germline CDR1 is MNHNS and CDR2 SASEGT. In DNA, the CDR3 is TGTGCCAGCAAGAGACAGACCGCTAACTATGGCTACACCTTC. This translates into CASKRQTANYGYTF.

The V call is TRBV27, the J call TRBJ2-7; D is uncertain. V gave up 4 bases and J gave up 3 bases, with 10 bases separating them. The length of the CDR3 is 13 residues. Germline V gives CDR1 MNHEY, CDR2 SMNVEV (reference sequence). CDR3 sequence reads: CASSSPPHYEQYF. CDR3 nucleotides: TGTGCCAGCAGTTCCCCCCCCCACTACGAGCAGTACTTC.

This clonotype was counted between two and nine times. This chain connects TRBV30 to TRBJ2-2; D may be TRBD1 or TRBD2 (5 bases each). V shed 7 bases and J shed 4 bases, with 16 bases lying between them. Germline V gene sequence: CDR1 GTSNPN, CDR2 SVGIG (reference sequence). There are 14 residues in the CDR3. The CDR3 bases are TGTGCCTCCGAGGGACGGGGAACCACCGGGGAGCTGTTTTTT. Translating it yields CASEGRGTTGELFF.

This clonotype appeared many times. The chain employs TRBV4-1 and TRBJ1-3, with D possibly matching TRBD1 (6 bases). The CDR3 extends over 17 amino acids. CDR1 MGHRA and CDR2 YSYEKL come from the germline V gene. V was pared by 1 base and J by 6 bases, with 19 bases between. The CDR3 here is CASSQGYGTSLANTIYF. CDR3 DNA sequence: TGCGCCAGCAGCCAAGGATACGGGACATCTCTGGCAAACACCATATATTTT.

The chain is built from TRBV4-3 and TRBJ2-2, with 10 positions matching TRBD1. J gave up 1 base and V 4 bases, and 0 bases lay outside the gene matches. Germline loops: CDR1 LGHNA, CDR2 YSLEER. The CDR3 runs 15 residues. As DNA, the CDR3 is TGCGCCAGCAGCCGGGACAGGGGGAACACCGGGGAGCTGTTTTTT. Translated: CASSRDRGNTGELFF.

The rearrangement links TRBV30 to TRBJ1-1; unclear D gene. This CDR3 has 11 residues. Trimming pared 0 bases from V and 3 bases from J, leaving 2 bases between. CDR1 is GTSNPN, CDR2 SVGIG, per germline (reference sequence). The CDR3 DNA is TGTGCCTGGAGTGTATACACTGAAGCTTTCTTT. Its protein is CAWSVYTEAFF. Using reference TRBV30 and TRBJ1-1 for the parts outside the CDR3, the full variable domain is SQTIHQWPATLVQPVGSPLSLECTVEGTSNPNLYWYRQAAGRGLQLLFYSVGIGQISSEVPQNLSASRPQDRQFILSSKKLLLSDSGFYLCAWSVYTEAFFGQGTRLTVV.

The chain combines TRBV12-3 or TRBV12-4 with TRBJ2-3, with D possibly being TRBD1 (6 bases). The CDR3 consists of 13 residues. Deletions cut 8 bases from V and 2 bases from J, with 11 bases between. In nucleotides, the CDR3 is TGTGCCAGCGGATTGGGGGCCACAGATACGCAGTATTTT. Protein: CASGLGATDTQYF.

The chain uses TRBV4-2 and TRBJ1-1, with a possible D match to TRBD1 (5 bases). V dropped 3 bases and J dropped 3 bases, with 14 bases sitting between them. The CDR3 consists of 15 residues. From germline, CDR1 is LGHNA and CDR2 YNFKEQ. CDR3 bases: TGTGCCAGCAGCCAGGTAACAGGAATCTACACTGAAGCTTTCTTT. Amino acids: CASSQVTGIYTEAFF.

The J gene is TRBJ1-1, the V gene TRBV28; D remains unclear. The CDR3 is 17 amino acids. The germline V gene encodes CDR1 MDHEN and CDR2 SYDVKM. Trimming took 7 bases from V and 1 from J, leaving 22 bases between them. The CDR3 coding sequence is TGTGCCAGCACCCCTTGGAGAGGCAGGACGACGAACACTGAAGCTTTCTTT. Residues: CASTPWRGRTTNTEAFF.

The table lists this clonotype with a few counts. This sequence joins TRBV7-3 and TRBJ2-2, with D uncertain. The CDR3 contains 14 residues. Trimming stripped 1 base from V and 1 base from J, with 4 bases between. CDR1 SGHTA and CDR2 FQGTGA come from the germline V gene. The DNA for the CDR3 is TGTGCCAGCAGCTTAAATATGAACACCGGGGAGCTGTTTTTT. Its protein product is CASSLNMNTGELFF. Full variable domain (rest looked up from reference TRBV7-3 and TRBJ2-2): GAGVSQTPSNKVTEKGKYVELRCDPISGHTALYWYRQSLGQGPEFLIYFQGTGAADDSGLPNDRFFAVRPEGSVSTLKIQRTERGDSAVYLCASSLNMNTGELFFGEGSRLTVL.

This clonotype was detected a few times. The chain links TRBV7-2 to TRBJ2-5; 8 bases are a match to TRBD2. Germline assignment: CDR1 SGHTA and CDR2 FQGNSA. The CDR3 length is 15 residues. V lost 5 bases, J lost 3 bases, and 8 bases stayed unmatched. DNA for the CDR3: TGTGCCAGCAGCCTGGGGGGTAGCGGGGAAGAGACCCAGTACTTC. Its translation: CASSLGGSGEETQYF.

The chain recombines TRBV7-9 with TRBJ2-5, with 11 bases fitting TRBD2. With V trimmed by 3 bases and J by 9 bases, 9 bases remained unmatched. CDR3 length: 15 amino acids. Germline values: CDR1 SEHNR, CDR2 FQNEAQ (reference sequence). As DNA, the CDR3 is TGTGCCAGCAGCTTGGATAGCGGGGGGGCCGGGCCCCAGTACTTC. This codes for CASSLDSGGAGPQYF.

The J gene is TRBJ1-5, the V gene TRBV29-1; TRBD1 matches at 7 bases. The V gene's germline CDR1 is SQVTM and CDR2 ANQGSEA. V lost 5 bases and J lost 6; bases outside the gene matches: 7. The CDR3 extends over 13 amino acids. The CDR3 sequence: CSVTTGYGQPQHF. The CDR3 nucleotides are TGCAGCGTTACGACAGGGTACGGTCAGCCCCAGCATTTT.

This clonotype has just a few counts. The gene calls are TRBV5-1 and TRBJ2-3; perhaps TRBD1 as D (6 bases). This CDR3 is 16 amino acids long. Germline V gene lookup returns CDR1 SGHRS and CDR2 YFSETQ. V dropped 5 bases and J dropped 1 base, with 17 bases sitting between them. The CDR3 nucleotides are TGCGCCAGCAGGGAGAGGACAGCCCTAGGCACAGATACGCAGTATTTT. This codes for CASRERTALGTDTQYF.

This sequence joins TRBV6-5 and TRBJ2-2; D uncertain. The V gene lost 5 bases and the J gene lost 4 bases, with 11 bases spanning the gap. Germline values: CDR1 MNHEY, CDR2 SVGAGI. The length of the CDR3 is 14 residues. The CDR3 loop reads CASSPVQSTGELFF. CDR3 coding DNA: TGTGCCAGCAGTCCGGTACAGAGCACCGGGGAGCTGTTTTTT.